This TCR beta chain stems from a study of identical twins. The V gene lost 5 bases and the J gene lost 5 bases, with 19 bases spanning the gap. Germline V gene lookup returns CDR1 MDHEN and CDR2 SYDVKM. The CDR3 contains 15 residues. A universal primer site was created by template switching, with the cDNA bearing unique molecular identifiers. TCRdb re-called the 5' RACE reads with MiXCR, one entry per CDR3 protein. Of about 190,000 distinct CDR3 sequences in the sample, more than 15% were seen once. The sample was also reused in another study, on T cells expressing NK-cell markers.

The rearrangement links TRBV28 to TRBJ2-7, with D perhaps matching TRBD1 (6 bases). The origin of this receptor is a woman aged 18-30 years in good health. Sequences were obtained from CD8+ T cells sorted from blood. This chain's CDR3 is CASSTPLDRVNEQYF. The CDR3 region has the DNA TGTGCCAGCAGTACCCCCCTGGACAGAGTAAACGAGCAGTACTTC. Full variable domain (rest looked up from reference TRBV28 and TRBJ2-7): DVKVTQSSRYLVKRTGEKVFLECVQDMDHENMFWYRQDPGLGLRLIYFSYDVKMKEKGDIPEGYSVSREKKERFSLILESASTNQTSMYLCASSTPLDRVNEQYFGPGTRLTVT.